This T cell receptor (beta chain) appears in the sequencing data of a study of T cell changes during pregnancy in multiple sclerosis. V shed 6 bases and J shed 3 bases, with 15 bases lying between them. The CDR3 runs 14 residues. Germline CDR1 KGHSH, CDR2 LQKENI. The method was immunoSEQ multiplex PCR; TCRdb's version includes in-frame clones alone and lacks a portion of them. The table has more than 85,000 clones, 94% seen once; the top ten hold 1.5% to 2%. This chain joins TRBV18 and TRBJ2-7; tentative D call: TRBD2 (7 bases). The sequencing used peripheral blood, collected after pregnancy. The TCR was taken from a female donor in good health, enrolled as a control in a pregnancy study. The CDR3 protein is CASSPEGGDYEQYF. For the CDR3, the DNA is TGTGCCAGCTCGCCCGAGGGGGGGGACTACGAGCAGTACTTC.